This T cell receptor (beta chain) appears in the sequencing data of a study of blood T cell repertoires in COVID-19. Measured with immunoSEQ multiplex PCR; TCRdb has only the in-frame clones, and not every one. This table holds approximately 150,000 clones, roughly nine tenths found once. Enrollees, about 18 to 100 years old, lived in 24 US areas. Self-reported history from a screening survey and questionnaire set each donor's cohort. Within 2 weeks before study entry, exposed participants met a COVID-19 case. The trim removed 1 base at V and 2 bases at J, leaving 1 base unmatched. CDR3 length equals 13 residues. Germline CDR1 SQVTM, CDR2 ANQGSEA.

Material for sequencing was PBMCs or T cells enriched from blood (not recorded which). This sequence was found in a middle-aged woman who had been exposed to COVID-19. This chain joins TRBV29-1 and TRBJ1-2, with TRBD1 matching over 7 bases. This chain's CDR3 is CSVEATGNYGYTF. The CDR3 DNA reads as TGCAGCGTTGAAGCGACAGGGAACTATGGCTACACCTTC.